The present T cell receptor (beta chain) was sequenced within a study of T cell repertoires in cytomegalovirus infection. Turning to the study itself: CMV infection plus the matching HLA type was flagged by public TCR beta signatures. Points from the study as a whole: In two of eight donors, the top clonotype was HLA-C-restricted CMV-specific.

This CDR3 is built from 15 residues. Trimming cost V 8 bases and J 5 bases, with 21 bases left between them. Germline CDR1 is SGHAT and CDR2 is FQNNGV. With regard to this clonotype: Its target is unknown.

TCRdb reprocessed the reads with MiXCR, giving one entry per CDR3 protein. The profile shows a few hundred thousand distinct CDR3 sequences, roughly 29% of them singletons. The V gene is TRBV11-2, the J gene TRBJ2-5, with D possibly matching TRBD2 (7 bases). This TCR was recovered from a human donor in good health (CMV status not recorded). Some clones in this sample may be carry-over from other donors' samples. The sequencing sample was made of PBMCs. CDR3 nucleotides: TGTGCCAGCGGGAAGGGGGGAGGGCCGGAGGAGACCCAGTACTTC. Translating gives CASGKGGGPEETQYF.